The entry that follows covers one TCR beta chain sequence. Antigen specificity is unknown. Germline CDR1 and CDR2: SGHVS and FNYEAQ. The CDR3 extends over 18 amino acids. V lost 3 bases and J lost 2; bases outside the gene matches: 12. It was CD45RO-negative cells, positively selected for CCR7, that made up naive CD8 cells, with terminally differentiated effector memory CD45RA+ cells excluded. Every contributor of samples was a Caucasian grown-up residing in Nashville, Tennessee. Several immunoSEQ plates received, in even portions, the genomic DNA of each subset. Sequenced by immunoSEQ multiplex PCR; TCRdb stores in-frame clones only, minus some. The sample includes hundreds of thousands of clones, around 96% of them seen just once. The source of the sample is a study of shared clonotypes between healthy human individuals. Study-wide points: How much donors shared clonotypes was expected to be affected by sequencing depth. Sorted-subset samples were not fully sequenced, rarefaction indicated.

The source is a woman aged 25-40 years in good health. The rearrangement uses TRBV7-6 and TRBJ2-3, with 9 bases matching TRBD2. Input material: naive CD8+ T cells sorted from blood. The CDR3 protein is CASSFSALAGLNTDTQYF. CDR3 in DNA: TGTGCCAGCAGCTTCTCCGCCCTAGCGGGGCTAAACACAGATACGCAGTATTTT.